Sequencing of this T cell receptor (beta chain) was carried out in a study of T-cell memory formation after mild COVID-19. Turning to the study itself: The two donors had largely donor-specific TCR clusters.

This clonotype was seen only a few times. The antigen is undetermined. TCRdb itself ran the 5' RACE reads through MiXCR, one entry per CDR3 protein. Of 400,000 to 500,000 distinct CDR3 sequences in the sample, around 24% were seen once. Study-level findings and limits: The authors did not confirm SARS-CoV-2 specificity of second-wave clones peaking day 37. In pre-infection memory, a portion of responding clones appeared, which suggested that cross-reactive memory joined.

The sequenced material came from PBMCs or a T cell subset sorted from them (not recorded which). This clonotype was obtained from an adult woman who had mild COVID-19 (a few samples of this study predate the infection). Cell type and time point are not known.

CDR3 in amino acids: CASSLGGLAKGVDEQFF. CDR3 sequence (DNA): TGCGCCAGCAGCTTGGGGGGACTAGCCAAAGGAGTGGATGAGCAGTTCTTC. The chain links TRBV5-1 to TRBJ2-1; 9 bases fit TRBD2. The CDR3 covers 17 residues. Trimming cost V 0 bases and J 8 bases; bases outside gene matches: 12. Germline lookup yields CDR1 SGHRS and CDR2 YFSETQ.